The text below deals with one TCR beta chain. Recruitment covered fewer than 25 US areas and drew participants whose ages spanned about 18 to 89 years. V was shortened by 5 bases and J by 1 base, with 18 bases between the two germline ends. The CDR3 is 16 residues long. Germline V gene sequence: CDR1 SGHRS, CDR2 YFSETQ. This specimen belongs to a study of blood T cell repertoires in COVID-19. Study in general: In each case, the material was cDNA or gDNA derived from T cells, B-cell-depleted T cells, or PBMCs.

Libraries were prepared by immunoSEQ multiplex PCR; TCRdb keeps only in-frame clonotypes and omits some of them. Of about 480,000 clones in the sample, roughly 88% were seen once. The TCR sequence derives from a woman aged 35 to 49 who had recovered from COVID-19. V gene TRBV5-1 combines with J gene TRBJ1-1; D not certain. Sequencing used PBMCs or T cells enriched from blood (not recorded which). CDR3 loop: CASRVGRRAGNTEAFF. Written as DNA, the CDR3 is TGCGCCAGCAGAGTGGGCCGGAGAGCGGGGAACACTGAAGCTTTCTTT. Complete variable domain (other parts from reference TRBV5-1 and TRBJ1-1): KAGVTQTPRYLIKTRGQQVTLSCSPISGHRSVSWYQQTPGQGLQFLFEYFSETQRNKGNFPGRFSGRQFSNSRSEMNVSTLELGDSALYLCASRVGRRAGNTEAFFGQGTRLTVV.